A single sample is the source of the 30 T cell receptor beta chains below, sequenced in a study of shared clonotypes between healthy human individuals. This table comes from immunoSEQ multiplex PCR, and its TCRdb copy is limited to in-frame clones, with some not included. The data hold approximately 2,000,000 clones, with 85% to 95% observed a single time. Sequencing was done on a sample of naive CD4+ T cells from PBMCs. Subset here: CD45RA+ positively selected. These receptors were collected from a man between 18 and 35 years old in good health. Some clones in this sample may be carry-over from other donors' samples.

The chain combines TRBV7-2 with TRBJ1-3; no clear D gene. Looked up from germline, CDR1 is SGHTA and CDR2 is FQGNSA. Trimming took off 2 bases at V and 2 bases at J, with 7 bases between the two ends. CDR3 length: 14 residues. CDR3 sequence: CASSLLGAGNTIYF. CDR3 coding DNA: TGTGCCAGCAGCTTACTCGGGGCTGGAAACACCATATATTTT.

The V and J genes are TRBV7-2 and TRBJ2-7; 9 positions match TRBD2. The CDR3 contains 15 residues. J was trimmed by 3 bases and V by 2 bases; bases with no gene match: 5. Germline lookup yields CDR1 SGHTA and CDR2 FQGNSA. CDR3 sequence reads: CASSLSWTSVYEQYF. CDR3 nucleotide sequence: TGTGCCAGCAGCTTATCCTGGACTAGCGTCTACGAGCAGTACTTC.

Comments on this clone: A read error may be the cause here, since a much bigger clone is one base away. The identical CDR3 is also encoded by other nucleotide sequences in the sample. The J gene is TRBJ2-5, the V gene TRBV5-4; D not resolved. The CDR3 runs 12 residues. The germline CDR1 and CDR2 sequences are SGHNT and YYREEE (reference sequence). The V gene lost 0 bases and the J gene lost 5 bases, with 5 bases spanning the gap. The CDR3 protein is CASSLAGETQYF. CDR3 in DNA: TGTGCCAGCAGCTTGGCCGGGGAGACCCAGTACTTC.

Concerning this clone itself: The same CDR3 arises from other DNA sequences in this sample as well. The genes are TRBV9 and TRBJ2-3; D remains ambiguous. Germline loops: CDR1 SGDLS, CDR2 YYNGEE. The CDR3 length is 14 residues. Trimming took 3 bases from V and 0 from J, leaving 8 bases between them. This CDR3 is CASSARASTDTQYF. CDR3 DNA sequence: TGTGCCAGCAGCGCCCGGGCTAGCACAGATACGCAGTATTTT.

Here the CDR3 DNA reads TGTGCCAGCAGCTCGGGGGGACTAGCGGAATACAATGAGCAGTTCTTC. It is translated as CASSSGGLAEYNEQFF. The V and J genes are TRBV11-3 and TRBJ2-1; TRBD2 agrees at 11 bases. Germline CDR1 and CDR2: SGHNT and YENEEA. The CDR3 is made up of 16 amino acids. Trimming took 4 bases from V and 4 from J; bases not matched to a gene: 6.

V usage is TRBV29-1 and J usage is TRBJ2-3; a possible D gene is TRBD2 (6 bases). The CDR3 length is 14 residues. The V gene's germline CDR1 is SQVTM and CDR2 ANQGSEA. The V end lost 2 bases, the J end lost 0 bases, and 9 bases lay between the germline ends. CDR3 bases: TGCAGCGTTGAACCCGGGACTAGCACAGATACGCAGTATTTT. Translating gives CSVEPGTSTDTQYF.

The chain carries TRBV28 and TRBJ1-2, with TRBD1 matching 8 bases. The V gene's germline CDR1 is MDHEN and CDR2 SYDVKM. The CDR3 contains 14 residues. J gave up 3 bases and V 8 bases, and 8 bases lay outside the gene matches. As DNA, the CDR3 is TGTGCCAGCGTGGGGGCAGGGGGCGACTATGGCTACACCTTC. The encoded protein is CASVGAGGDYGYTF.

The chain employs TRBV5-5 and TRBJ2-3; TRBD2 matches at 7 bases. This CDR3 has 16 residues. With V trimmed by 4 bases and J by 5 bases, 13 bases remained unmatched. Per germline, CDR1 SGHKS and CDR2 YYEKEE (reference sequence). The CDR3 coding sequence is TGTGCCAGCAGCCTAACTTGGGGGAGGGCCGGAGATACGCAGTATTTT. Its protein is CASSLTWGRAGDTQYF.

The V gene is TRBV7-2, the J gene TRBJ2-2; 7 nucleotides align to TRBD1. V lost 7 bases and J lost 4; bases outside the gene matches: 12. The CDR3 covers 16 residues. The germline V gene has CDR1 SGHTA and CDR2 FQGNSA. The CDR3, as DNA: TGTGCCAGCACTGAGGGGGCCACCTTGGGCACCGGGGAGCTGTTTTTT. This codes for CASTEGATLGTGELFF. The full variable domain, in which reference TRBV7-2 and TRBJ2-2 provide the parts outside the CDR3, is GAGVSQSPSNKVTEKGKDVELRCDPISGHTALYWYRQSLGQGLEFLIYFQGNSAPDKSGLPSDRFSAERTGGSVSTLTIQRTQQEDSAVYLCASTEGATLGTGELFFGEGSRLTVL.

This chain joins TRBV10-2 and TRBJ2-2; D ambiguous. The CDR3 is 13 residues long. CDR1 and CDR2 (germline): WSHSY, SAAADI. Deletions cut 4 bases from V and 7 bases from J, with 10 bases between. The CDR3 nucleotides are TGCGCCAGCAGTGCGTCACGCGACGGGGAGCTGTTTTTT. It codes for CASSASRDGELFF.

This chain connects TRBV27 to TRBJ2-5, with 9 bases aligning to TRBD2. With V trimmed by 2 bases and J by 4 bases, 26 bases remained unmatched. This CDR3 has 22 amino acids. Germline loops: CDR1 MNHEY, CDR2 SMNVEV (reference sequence). CDR3: CASSLRPRFVAGALSPGETQYF. CDR3 nucleotides: TGTGCCAGCAGTTTACGCCCCCGGTTTGTAGCGGGAGCATTAAGTCCGGGAGAGACCCAGTACTTC.

The V and J genes are TRBV30 and TRBJ2-1, with a possible D match to TRBD1 (5 bases). The CDR3 length is 12 residues. Germline V gives CDR1 GTSNPN, CDR2 SVGIG (reference sequence). V was pared by 3 bases and J by 6 bases, with 9 bases between. The CDR3 bases are TGTGCCTGGAGCCCAGGGTTCAATGAGCAGTTCTTC. Residues: CAWSPGFNEQFF.

The rearrangement joins TRBV5-5 to TRBJ2-2; 9 bases are a match to TRBD1. This CDR3 has 16 amino acids. V was clipped by 4 bases and J by 5 bases; unmatched bases: 9. Germline lookup yields CDR1 SGHKS and CDR2 YYEKEE (reference sequence). The CDR3 loop reads CASSPPGQGVTGELFF. CDR3 DNA: TGTGCCAGCAGCCCCCCGGGACAGGGAGTGACCGGGGAGCTGTTTTTT. The whole variable domain, filled in from reference TRBV5-5 and TRBJ2-2, reads DAGVTQSPTHLIKTRGQQVTLRCSPISGHKSVSWYQQVLGQGPQFIFQYYEKEERGRGNFPDRFSARQFPNYSSELNVNALLLGDSALYLCASSPPGQGVTGELFFGEGSRLTVL.

This chain links TRBV29-1 with TRBJ2-3, with D unclear. This CDR3 is 14 amino acids long. Deletions cut 5 bases from V and 0 bases from J, with 12 bases between. The germline V gene encodes CDR1 SQVTM and CDR2 ANQGSEA. The CDR3, as DNA: TGCAGCGTTACGGAAGCCCCTAGCACAGATACGCAGTATTTT. Translating it yields CSVTEAPSTDTQYF.

This clone is a singleton in its sample. The genes are TRBV28 and TRBJ1-5; D may be TRBD1 (5 bases). V lost 11 bases and J lost 6, with 14 bases in between. The CDR3 sequence is 12 residues long. CDR1 and CDR2 (germline): MDHEN, SYDVKM. CDR3 DNA sequence: TGTGCCGTAAGAAGGGGCCCTCAGCCCCAGCATTTT. Its protein is CAVRRGPQPQHF.

J is TRBJ1-3 and V is TRBV7-9; TRBD1 is a possible D gene (6 bases). The length of the CDR3 is 15 residues. Germline values: CDR1 SEHNR, CDR2 FQNEAQ (reference sequence). The V end was cut by 5 bases, the J end by 4 bases, with 15 bases between. The CDR3 nucleotides read TGTGCCAGCAGCACCGGACAGCTCCCGGGAAACACCATATATTTT. This encodes CASSTGQLPGNTIYF.

The chain carries TRBV5-3 and TRBJ2-1; D is perhaps TRBD1 or TRBD2 (5 bases each). TRBV5-3 is marked as an open reading frame, function uncertain. The CDR3 is 14 amino acids. Trimming shortened V by 2 bases and J by 8 bases, and 14 bases separated the two germline ends. The CDR3 nucleotides read TGTGCCAGAAGCTTACAAGGGACCGTGGATGAGCAGTTCTTC. Translating gives CARSLQGTVDEQFF.

The rearrangement joins TRBV6-6 to TRBJ2-1, with no clear D. CDR1 is MNHNY and CDR2 is SVGAGI in the germline V gene (reference sequence). V lost 7 bases and J lost 4, with 11 bases in between. The length of the CDR3 is 13 residues. This chain's CDR3 is CASNMVGYNEQFF. In nucleotides, the CDR3 is TGTGCCAGCAACATGGTTGGGTACAATGAGCAGTTCTTC.

This chain links TRBV9 with TRBJ2-5; D is unclear. The CDR3 runs 16 residues. Germline V gene sequence: CDR1 SGDLS, CDR2 YYNGEE. Trimming pared 0 bases from V and 1 base from J, leaving 13 bases between. The DNA of the CDR3 is TGTGCCAGCAGCGTAGGAGTGGGCAATCTCCAAGAGACCCAGTACTTC. As protein: CASSVGVGNLQETQYF.

In the case of this clone: Relative to the germline gene, one junction end is altered; a read error may explain this. Other DNA sequences in this sample translate to the same CDR3. The rearrangement uses TRBV28 and TRBJ1-2, with D unresolved. The germline V gene has CDR1 MDHEN and CDR2 SYDVKM. The CDR3 extends over 11 amino acids. CDR3 in DNA: TGTGCTAGCAGTAAATCCTATGGCTACACCTTC. Translated, it gives CASSKSYGYTF.

This chain joins TRBV15 and TRBJ2-1; 8 bases match TRBD1. The CDR3 is 16 amino acids. J gave up 2 bases and V 4 bases, and 7 bases lay outside the gene matches. Germline V gene lookup returns CDR1 LNHNV and CDR2 YYDKDF (reference sequence). CDR3 region: CATSKRVTGAYNEQFF. For the CDR3, the DNA is TGTGCCACCAGCAAAAGAGTGACAGGGGCCTACAATGAGCAGTTCTTC.

The J gene is TRBJ2-5, the V gene TRBV6-5; 7 bases align to TRBD2. This CDR3 is built from 16 residues. Germline V gives CDR1 MNHEY, CDR2 SVGAGI. Trimming removed 0 bases from V and 3 bases from J; junction bases left unmatched: 7. CDR3: CASSYSLAAGEETQYF. In DNA form, the CDR3 reads TGTGCCAGCAGTTACTCTCTGGCGGCGGGGGAAGAGACCCAGTACTTC.

Note on this clone: The same CDR3 also results from other DNA sequences found in this sample. The V gene is TRBV5-1, the J gene TRBJ2-7; D possibly corresponds to TRBD2 (5 bases). The CDR3 has 14 residues. Per germline, CDR1 SGHRS and CDR2 YFSETQ. V lost 2 bases and J lost 0, with 9 bases in between. The DNA of the CDR3 is TGCGCCAGCAGCTTACGAGCGGACTCCTACGAGCAGTACTTC. Its translation is CASSLRADSYEQYF.

The chain is built from TRBV15 and TRBJ1-2; no clear D. Germline CDR1 reads LNHNV; CDR2 reads YYDKDF (reference sequence). V lost 1 base and J lost 8, with 11 bases in between. This CDR3 spans 13 amino acids. Here the CDR3 reads CATSRGIAPGYTF. CDR3 bases: TGTGCCACCAGCAGAGGGATAGCCCCAGGCTACACCTTC.

V gene TRBV28 combines with J gene TRBJ2-3; 10 bases line up with TRBD1. The CDR3 is 16 amino acids. The junction had 7 bases not matched to a gene; V was cut back by 3 bases and J by 4 bases. Germline V lookup: CDR1 MDHEN, CDR2 SYDVKM. Here the CDR3 DNA reads TGTGCCAGCAGTTTTCAAACCGGGACAGGGGCAGATACGCAGTATTTT. This translates into CASSFQTGTGADTQYF.

This clone is a singleton in its sample. This chain connects TRBV21-1 to TRBJ1-5. TRBV21-1 is a pseudogene locus. The CDR3 spans 13 residues. The CDR3 loop is CASSKCRARPQHF. CDR3 nucleotides: TGTGCCAGCAGCAAGTGTAGGGCCAGGCCCCAGCATTTT.

The V gene is TRBV2, the J gene TRBJ2-1; 10 bases map to TRBD2. Germline V gene data show CDR1 as SNHLY and CDR2 as FYNNEI. With V trimmed by 3 bases and J by 10 bases, 9 bases remained unmatched. The CDR3 spans 15 residues. CDR3 region: CASSDTGTSAREQFF. The CDR3 nucleotides are TGTGCCAGCAGTGATACGGGGACTAGCGCCCGGGAGCAGTTCTTC. The whole variable domain, filled in from reference TRBV2 and TRBJ2-1, reads EPEVTQTPSHQVTQMGQEVILRCVPISNHLYFYWYRQILGQKVEFLVSFYNNEISEKSEIFDDQFSVERPDGSNFTLKIRSTKLEDSAMYFCASSDTGTSAREQFFGPGTRLTVL.

V usage is TRBV30 and J usage is TRBJ1-1; a possible D gene is TRBD1 (5 bases). This CDR3 is 13 amino acids long. V gave up 5 bases and J gave up 1 base, with 11 bases separating them. Germline V gives CDR1 GTSNPN, CDR2 SVGIG (reference sequence). The CDR3 reads CAWAPGGNTEAFF. The DNA of the CDR3 is TGTGCCTGGGCCCCCGGGGGGAACACTGAAGCTTTCTTT.

The V gene is TRBV4-2, the J gene TRBJ2-2, with D perhaps TRBD2 (5 bases). The germline V gene has CDR1 LGHNA and CDR2 YNFKEQ. This CDR3 is built from 16 residues. The V and J ends lost 2 bases and 0 bases respectively, with 10 bases between them. In DNA form, the CDR3 reads TGTGCCAGCAGCCAAATCGGGAATACGAACACCGGGGAGCTGTTTTTT. Protein: CASSQIGNTNTGELFF.

V and J are TRBV5-3 and TRBJ2-7; TRBD2 is a possible D gene (5 bases). TRBV5-3 is an open reading frame whose function is uncertain. V lost 0 bases and J lost 0, with 13 bases in between. The CDR3 extends over 16 amino acids. CDR3 in DNA: TGTGCCAGAAGCTTGGGTAGCGACGTCCTCTCCTACGAGCAGTACTTC. Translated, it gives CARSLGSDVLSYEQYF.